The clone carrying this T cell receptor (beta chain) appeared a few times. What it recognizes is unknown. This sample also contains other DNA sequences that code for the same CDR3. The data were taken from a study of beta chain features in type 1 diabetes. Study-level points and caveats: For Type 1 diabetes patients, all four CD4+ subsets carried TCRB CDR3s that were moderately but significantly shorter.

Expressed TCRB transcripts were sequenced after all isolated RNA was converted to cDNA. Sequenced by immunoSEQ multiplex PCR; TCRdb stores in-frame clones only, minus some. The top ten hold 0.04% of the sample, which has over 650,000 clones, about an eighth seen once. The CDR3 consists of 14 residues. Germline assignment: CDR1 SGHRS and CDR2 YFSETQ. The V segment lost 4 bases and the J segment 1 base; nucleotides outside the gene matches: 4. Sequencing was done on a sample of naive CD4+ T cells from blood. The origin of this receptor is a man aged 18 to 30 with type 1 diabetes. The chain uses TRBV5-1 and TRBJ2-5; 7 positions agree with TRBD1. For the CDR3, the DNA is TGCGCCAGCAGCCTGGGACAGTTCCAAGAGACCCAGTACTTC. As protein: CASSLGQFQETQYF.